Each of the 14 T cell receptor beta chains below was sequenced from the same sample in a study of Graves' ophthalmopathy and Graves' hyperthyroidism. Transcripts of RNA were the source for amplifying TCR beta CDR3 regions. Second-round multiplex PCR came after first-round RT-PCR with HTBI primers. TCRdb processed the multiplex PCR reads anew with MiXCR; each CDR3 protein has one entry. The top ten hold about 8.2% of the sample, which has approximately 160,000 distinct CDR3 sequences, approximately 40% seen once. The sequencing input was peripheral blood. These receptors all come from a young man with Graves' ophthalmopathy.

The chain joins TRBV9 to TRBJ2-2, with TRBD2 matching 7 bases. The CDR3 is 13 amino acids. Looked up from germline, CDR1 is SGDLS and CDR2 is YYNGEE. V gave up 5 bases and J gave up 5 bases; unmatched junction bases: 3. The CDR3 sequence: CASRLAVTGELFF. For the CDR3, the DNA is TGTGCCAGCAGGCTAGCGGTTACCGGGGAGCTGTTTTTT.

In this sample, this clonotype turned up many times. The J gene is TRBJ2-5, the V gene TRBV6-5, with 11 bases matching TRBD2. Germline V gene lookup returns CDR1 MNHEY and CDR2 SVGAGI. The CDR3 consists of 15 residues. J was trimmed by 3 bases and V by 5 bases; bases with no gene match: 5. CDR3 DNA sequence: TGTGCCAGCAGTACCTCACTAGCGGGAGAAGAGACCCAGTACTTC. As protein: CASSTSLAGEETQYF.

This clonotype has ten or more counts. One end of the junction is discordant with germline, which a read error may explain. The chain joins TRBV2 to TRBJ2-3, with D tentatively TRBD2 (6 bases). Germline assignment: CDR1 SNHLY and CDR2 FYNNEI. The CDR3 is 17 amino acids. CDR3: CASSEGLGLPSTDTQYF. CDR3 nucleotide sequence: TGTGCCAGCAGCGAAGGGTTAGGACTACCTAGCACAGATACGCAGTATTTT.

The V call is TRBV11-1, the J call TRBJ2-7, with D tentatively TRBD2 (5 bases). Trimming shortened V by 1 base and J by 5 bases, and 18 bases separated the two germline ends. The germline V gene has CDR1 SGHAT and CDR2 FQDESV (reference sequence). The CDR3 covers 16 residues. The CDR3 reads CASSLVVRGPSDEQYF. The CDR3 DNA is TGTGCCAGCAGCTTAGTGGTTCGCGGGCCTTCAGACGAGCAGTACTTC.

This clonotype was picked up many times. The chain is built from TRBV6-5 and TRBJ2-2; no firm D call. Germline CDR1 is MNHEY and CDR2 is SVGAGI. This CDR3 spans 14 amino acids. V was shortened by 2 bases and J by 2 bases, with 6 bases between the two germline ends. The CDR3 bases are TGTGCCAGCAGTTACGCTCGAAACACCGGGGAGCTGTTTTTT. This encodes CASSYARNTGELFF.

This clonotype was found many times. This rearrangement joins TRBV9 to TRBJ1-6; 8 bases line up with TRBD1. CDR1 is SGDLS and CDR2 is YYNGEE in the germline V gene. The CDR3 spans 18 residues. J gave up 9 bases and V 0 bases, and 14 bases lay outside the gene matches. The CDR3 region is CASSVEGRGPSLSSPLHF. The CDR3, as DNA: TGTGCCAGCAGCGTAGAGGGCAGGGGGCCCTCCCTTAGTTCACCCCTCCACTTT.

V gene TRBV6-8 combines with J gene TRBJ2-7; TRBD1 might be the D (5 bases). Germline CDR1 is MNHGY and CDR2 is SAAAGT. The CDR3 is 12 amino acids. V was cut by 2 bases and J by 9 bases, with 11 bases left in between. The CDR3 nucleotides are TGTGCCAGCAGTTACGAGGTTAGGGGGCAGTACTTC. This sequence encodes CASSYEVRGQYF.

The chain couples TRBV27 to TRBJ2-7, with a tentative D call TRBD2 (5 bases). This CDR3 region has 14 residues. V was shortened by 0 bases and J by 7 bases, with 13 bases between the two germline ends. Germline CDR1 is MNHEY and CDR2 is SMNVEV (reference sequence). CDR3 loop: CASSLSGRLKEQYF. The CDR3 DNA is TGTGCCAGCAGTTTATCTGGGAGACTTAAGGAGCAGTACTTC.

The CDR3 sequence: CSVRDPSEFAFF. The CDR3 nucleotides are TGCAGTGTCCGGGACCCGAGCGAATTCGCTTTCTTT. V is TRBV20-1 and J is TRBJ1-1; tentative D call: TRBD1 (5 bases). CDR1 is DFQATT and CDR2 is SNEGSKA in the germline V gene (reference sequence). V was trimmed by 7 bases and J by 11 bases, leaving 20 bases between them. This CDR3 region has 12 residues.

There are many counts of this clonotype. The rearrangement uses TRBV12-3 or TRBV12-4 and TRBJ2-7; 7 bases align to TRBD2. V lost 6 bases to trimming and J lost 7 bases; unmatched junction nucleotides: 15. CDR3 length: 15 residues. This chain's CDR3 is CASSPTSRSPGEQYF. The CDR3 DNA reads TGTGCCAGCAGCCCGACTAGCAGGAGCCCCGGGGAGCAGTACTTC.

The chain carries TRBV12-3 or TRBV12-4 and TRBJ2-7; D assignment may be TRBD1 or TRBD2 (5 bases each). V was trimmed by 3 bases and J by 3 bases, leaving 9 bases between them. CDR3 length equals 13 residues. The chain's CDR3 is CASSFWGNYEQYF. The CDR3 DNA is TGTGCCAGCAGTTTTTGGGGGAACTACGAGCAGTACTTC.

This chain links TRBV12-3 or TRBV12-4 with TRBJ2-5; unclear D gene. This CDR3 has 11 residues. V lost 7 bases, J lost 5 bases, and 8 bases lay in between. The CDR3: CASMWRETQYF. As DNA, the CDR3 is TGTGCCAGCATGTGGCGTGAGACCCAGTACTTC.

The CDR3: CASSRQIRQPQHF. Here the CDR3 DNA reads TGTGCCAGCAGTAGACAGATCCGCCAGCCCCAGCATTTT. The chain combines TRBV12-3 or TRBV12-4 with TRBJ1-5, with a tentative D call TRBD1 (5 bases). This CDR3 spans 13 amino acids. The germline V and J ends were trimmed by 5 bases and 7 bases, with 12 bases remaining between them.

The CDR3 is CASRVRGEAGELFF. CDR3 coding DNA: TGTGCCAGCCGAGTTAGGGGTGAAGCCGGGGAGCTGTTTTTT. The V call is TRBV6-2 or TRBV6-3, the J call TRBJ2-2; the D gene is possibly TRBD1 (5 bases). The CDR3 sequence is 14 residues long. Germline CDR1 and CDR2: MNHEY and SVGEGT. Trimming stripped 8 bases from V and 6 bases from J, with 16 bases between.